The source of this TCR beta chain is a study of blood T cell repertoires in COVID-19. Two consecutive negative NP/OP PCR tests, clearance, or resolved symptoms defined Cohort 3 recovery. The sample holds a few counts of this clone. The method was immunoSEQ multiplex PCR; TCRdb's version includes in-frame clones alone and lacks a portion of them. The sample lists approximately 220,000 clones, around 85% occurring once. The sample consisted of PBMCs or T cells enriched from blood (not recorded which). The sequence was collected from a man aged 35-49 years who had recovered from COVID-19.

The CDR3 here is CASSQDLAGGRNEQFF. CDR3 DNA: TGTGCCAGCAGCCAAGATCTAGCGGGAGGTAGAAATGAGCAGTTCTTC. V is TRBV4-2 and J is TRBJ2-1, with 11 bases fitting TRBD2. The germline V gene has CDR1 LGHNA and CDR2 YNFKEQ. This CDR3 is 16 amino acids long. Trimming at V came to 0 bases and at J to 7 bases, leaving 5 bases not matched to a gene.